This TCR beta chain appears in the sequencing data of a study of T cell responses to AZD1222 COVID-19 vaccine. This clone was seen only once. What it binds is not known. Using immunoSEQ multiplex PCR, the repertoire was profiled, and TCRdb retains in-frame clones only, with some absent. The sample lists around 270,000 clones, approximately 94% occurring once. Study findings and constraints: There were vaccine-associated CD4 TCRs across spike, dominant at 160-218 and 743-854. There were mostly white British donors and more females than males, and clonal diversity was possibly underestimated.

The input for sequencing was peripheral blood, taken 28 days after the second AZD1222 dose. The receptor was isolated from an adult who received the AZD1222 COVID-19 vaccine.

The CDR3 DNA is TGTGCCAGCAGCAAAGATAATGGCTACACCTTC. Its protein product is CASSKDNGYTF. The chain has TRBV21-1 and TRBJ1-2. TRBV21-1 is described as a pseudogene. The CDR3 consists of 11 residues.